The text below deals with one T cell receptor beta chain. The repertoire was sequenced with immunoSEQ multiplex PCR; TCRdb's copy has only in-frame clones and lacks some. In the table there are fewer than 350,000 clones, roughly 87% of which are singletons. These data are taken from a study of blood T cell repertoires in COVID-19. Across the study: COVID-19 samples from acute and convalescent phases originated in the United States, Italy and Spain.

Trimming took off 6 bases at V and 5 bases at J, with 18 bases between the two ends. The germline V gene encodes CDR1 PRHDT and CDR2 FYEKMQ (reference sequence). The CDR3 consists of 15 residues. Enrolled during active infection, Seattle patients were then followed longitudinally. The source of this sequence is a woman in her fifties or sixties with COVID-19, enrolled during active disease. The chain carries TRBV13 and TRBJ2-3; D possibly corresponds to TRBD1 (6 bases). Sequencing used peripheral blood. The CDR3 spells CASSLTGQELDTQYF. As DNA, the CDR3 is TGTGCCAGCAGTCTTACAGGGCAAGAGTTAGATACGCAGTATTTT.